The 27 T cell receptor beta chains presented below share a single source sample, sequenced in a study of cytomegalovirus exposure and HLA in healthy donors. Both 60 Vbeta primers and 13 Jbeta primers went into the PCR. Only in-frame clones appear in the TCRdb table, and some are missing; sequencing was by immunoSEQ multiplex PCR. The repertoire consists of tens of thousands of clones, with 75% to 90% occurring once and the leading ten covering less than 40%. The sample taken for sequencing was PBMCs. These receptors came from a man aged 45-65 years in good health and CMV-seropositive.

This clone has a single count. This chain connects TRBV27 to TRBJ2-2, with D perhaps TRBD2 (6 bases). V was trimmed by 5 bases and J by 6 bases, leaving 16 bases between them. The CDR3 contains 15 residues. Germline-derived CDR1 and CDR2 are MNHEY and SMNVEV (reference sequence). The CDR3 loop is CASSTPGPGAGELFF. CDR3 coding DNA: TGTGCCAGCAGTACCCCGGGTCCGGGGGCCGGGGAGCTGTTTTTT.

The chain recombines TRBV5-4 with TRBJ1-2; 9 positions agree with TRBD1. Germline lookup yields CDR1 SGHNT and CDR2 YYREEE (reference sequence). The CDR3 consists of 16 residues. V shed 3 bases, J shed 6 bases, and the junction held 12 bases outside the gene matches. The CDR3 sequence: CASSSGTGNRENGYTF. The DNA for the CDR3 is TGTGCCAGCAGCTCCGGGACAGGGAATCGGGAGAATGGCTACACCTTC.

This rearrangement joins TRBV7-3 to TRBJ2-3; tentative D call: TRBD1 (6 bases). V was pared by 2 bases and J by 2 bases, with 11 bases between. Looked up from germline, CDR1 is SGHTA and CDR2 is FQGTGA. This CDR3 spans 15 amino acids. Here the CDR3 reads CASSLGGHITDTQYF. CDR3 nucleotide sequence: TGTGCCAGCAGCTTAGGGGGACACATCACAGATACGCAGTATTTT.

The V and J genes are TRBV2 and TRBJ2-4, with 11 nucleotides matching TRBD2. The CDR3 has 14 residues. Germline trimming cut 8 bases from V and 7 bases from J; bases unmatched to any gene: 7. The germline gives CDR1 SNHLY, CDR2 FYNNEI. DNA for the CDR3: TGTGCCAGCTTAGCTAGCGGGAGGAGCAACATTCAGTACTTC. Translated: CASLASGRSNIQYF.

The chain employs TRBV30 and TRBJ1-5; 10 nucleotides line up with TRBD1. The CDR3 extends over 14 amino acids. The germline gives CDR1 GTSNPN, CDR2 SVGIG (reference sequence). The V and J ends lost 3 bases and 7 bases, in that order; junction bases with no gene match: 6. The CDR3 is CAWRGTGVRQPQHF. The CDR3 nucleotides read TGTGCCTGGAGGGGGACAGGGGTGAGACAGCCCCAGCATTTT.

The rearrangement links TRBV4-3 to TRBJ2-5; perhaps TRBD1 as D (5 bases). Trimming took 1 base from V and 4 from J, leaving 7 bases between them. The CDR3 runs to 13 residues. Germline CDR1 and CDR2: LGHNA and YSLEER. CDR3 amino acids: CASSQVRGETQYF. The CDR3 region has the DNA TGCGCCAGCAGCCAAGTAAGGGGAGAGACCCAGTACTTC.

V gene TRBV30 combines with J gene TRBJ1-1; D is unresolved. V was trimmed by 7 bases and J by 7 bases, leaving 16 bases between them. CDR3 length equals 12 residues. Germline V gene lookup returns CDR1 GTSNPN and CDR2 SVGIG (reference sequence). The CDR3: CALITQAGEAFF. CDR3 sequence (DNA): TGTGCCTTGATTACTCAGGCAGGTGAAGCTTTCTTT.

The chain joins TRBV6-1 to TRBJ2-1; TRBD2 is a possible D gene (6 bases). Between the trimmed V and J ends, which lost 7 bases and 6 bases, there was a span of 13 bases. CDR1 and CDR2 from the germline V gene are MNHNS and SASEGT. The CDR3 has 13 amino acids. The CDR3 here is CASILAEFNEQFF. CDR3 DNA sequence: TGTGCCAGCATCTTAGCGGAATTCAATGAGCAGTTCTTC.

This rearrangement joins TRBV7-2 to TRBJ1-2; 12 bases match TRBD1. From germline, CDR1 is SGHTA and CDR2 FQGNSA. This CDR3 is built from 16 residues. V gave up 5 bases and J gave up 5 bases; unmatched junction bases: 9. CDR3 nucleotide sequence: TGTGCCAGCAGCATTTCGGGGACAGGGGGCGCATATGGCTACACCTTC. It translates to CASSISGTGGAYGYTF.

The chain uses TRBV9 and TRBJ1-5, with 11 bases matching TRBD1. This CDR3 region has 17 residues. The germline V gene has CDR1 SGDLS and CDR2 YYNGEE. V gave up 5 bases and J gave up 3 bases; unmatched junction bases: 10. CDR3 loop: CASSGGGQGAVNQPQHF. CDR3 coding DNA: TGTGCCAGCAGTGGGGGAGGACAGGGGGCTGTCAATCAGCCCCAGCATTTT.

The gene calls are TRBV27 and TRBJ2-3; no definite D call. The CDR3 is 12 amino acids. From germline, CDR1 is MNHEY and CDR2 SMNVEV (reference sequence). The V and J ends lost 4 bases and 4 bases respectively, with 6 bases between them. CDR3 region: CASSSLSDTQYF. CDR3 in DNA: TGTGCCAGCAGTTCACTGTCAGATACGCAGTATTTT.

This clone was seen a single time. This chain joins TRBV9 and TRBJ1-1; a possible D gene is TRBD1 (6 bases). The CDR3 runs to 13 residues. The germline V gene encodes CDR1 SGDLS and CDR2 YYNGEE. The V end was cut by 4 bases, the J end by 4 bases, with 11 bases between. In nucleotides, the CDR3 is TGTGCCAGCAGCAAAGGGGGAAGCACTGAAGCTTTCTTT. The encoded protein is CASSKGGSTEAFF.

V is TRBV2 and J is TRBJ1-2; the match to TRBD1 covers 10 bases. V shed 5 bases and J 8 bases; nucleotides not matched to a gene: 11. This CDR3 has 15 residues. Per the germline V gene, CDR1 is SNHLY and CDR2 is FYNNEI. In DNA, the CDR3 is TGTGCCAGCAGTCTTTCTGGGACAGGGGTAGGGGGCTACACCTTC. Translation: CASSLSGTGVGGYTF.

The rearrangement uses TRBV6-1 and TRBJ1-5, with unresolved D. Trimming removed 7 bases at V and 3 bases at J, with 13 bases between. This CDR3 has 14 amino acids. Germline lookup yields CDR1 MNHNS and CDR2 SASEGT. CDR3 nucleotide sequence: TGTGCCAGCACAGAGACTAACTTCAATCAGCCCCAGCATTTT. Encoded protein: CASTETNFNQPQHF.

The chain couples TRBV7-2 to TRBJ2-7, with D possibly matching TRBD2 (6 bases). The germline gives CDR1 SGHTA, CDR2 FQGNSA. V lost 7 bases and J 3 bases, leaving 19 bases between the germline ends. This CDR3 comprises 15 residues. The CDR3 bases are TGTGCCAGCAACCCCTTGCGGGATCCTTACTACGAGCAGTACTTC. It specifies CASNPLRDPYYEQYF. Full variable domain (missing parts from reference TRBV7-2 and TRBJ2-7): GAGVSQSPSNKVTEKGKDVELRCDPISGHTALYWYRQSLGQGLEFLIYFQGNSAPDKSGLPSDRFSAERTGGSVSTLTIQRTQQEDSAVYLCASNPLRDPYYEQYFGPGTRLTVT.

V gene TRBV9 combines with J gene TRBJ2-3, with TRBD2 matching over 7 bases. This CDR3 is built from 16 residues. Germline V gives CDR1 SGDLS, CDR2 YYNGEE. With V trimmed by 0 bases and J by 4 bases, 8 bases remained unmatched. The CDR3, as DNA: TGTGCCAGCAGCGTAGAAGGTAGCGGGTTTCCAGATACGCAGTATTTT. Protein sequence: CASSVEGSGFPDTQYF.

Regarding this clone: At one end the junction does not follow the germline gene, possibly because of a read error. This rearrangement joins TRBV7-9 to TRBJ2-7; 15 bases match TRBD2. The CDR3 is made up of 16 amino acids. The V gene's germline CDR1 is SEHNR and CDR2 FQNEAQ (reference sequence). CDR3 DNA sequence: TGTTCCAGCAGCCCTGGACTAGCGGGAGGGCCCTCGGGGCAGTACTTC. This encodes CSSSPGLAGGPSGQYF.

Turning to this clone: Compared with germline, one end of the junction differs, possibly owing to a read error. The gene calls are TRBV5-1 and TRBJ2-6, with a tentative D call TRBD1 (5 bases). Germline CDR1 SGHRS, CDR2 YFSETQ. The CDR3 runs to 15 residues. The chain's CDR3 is CASSSEGSGANGLTF. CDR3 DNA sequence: TGCGCCAGCAGCTCCGAAGGGTCTGGGGCCAACGGCCTGACTTTC.

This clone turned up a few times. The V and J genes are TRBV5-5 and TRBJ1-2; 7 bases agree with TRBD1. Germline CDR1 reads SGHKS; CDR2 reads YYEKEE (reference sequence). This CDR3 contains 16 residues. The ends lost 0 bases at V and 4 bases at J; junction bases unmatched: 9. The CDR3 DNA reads TGTGCCAGCAGCTTGGAACGGACAGGAGTGCCCTATGGCTACACCTTC. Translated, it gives CASSLERTGVPYGYTF. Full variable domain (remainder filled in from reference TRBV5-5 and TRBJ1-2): DAGVTQSPTHLIKTRGQQVTLRCSPISGHKSVSWYQQVLGQGPQFIFQYYEKEERGRGNFPDRFSARQFPNYSSELNVNALLLGDSALYLCASSLERTGVPYGYTFGSGTRLTVV.

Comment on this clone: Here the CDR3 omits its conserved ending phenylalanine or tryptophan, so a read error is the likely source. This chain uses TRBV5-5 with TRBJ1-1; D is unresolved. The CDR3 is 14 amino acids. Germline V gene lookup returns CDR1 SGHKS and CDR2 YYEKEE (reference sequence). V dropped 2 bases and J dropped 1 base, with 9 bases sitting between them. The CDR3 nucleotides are TGTGCCAGCAGCTTCCGGTTAGCGAACACTGAAGCTTTCTCT. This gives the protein CASSFRLANTEAFS.

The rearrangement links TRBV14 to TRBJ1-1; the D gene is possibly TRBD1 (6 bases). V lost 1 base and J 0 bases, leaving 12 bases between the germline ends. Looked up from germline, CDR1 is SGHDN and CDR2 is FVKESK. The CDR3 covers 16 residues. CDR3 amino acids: CASSQVGQSLNTEAFF. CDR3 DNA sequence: TGTGCCAGCAGCCAAGTCGGACAGAGTTTGAACACTGAAGCTTTCTTT.

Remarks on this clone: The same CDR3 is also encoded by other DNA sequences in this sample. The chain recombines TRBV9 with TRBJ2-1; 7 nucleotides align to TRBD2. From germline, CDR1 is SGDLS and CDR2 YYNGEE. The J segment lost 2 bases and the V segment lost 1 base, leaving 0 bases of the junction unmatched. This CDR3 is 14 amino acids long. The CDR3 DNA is TGTGCCAGCAGCGTAACTAGCGCCTACAATGAGCAGTTCTTC. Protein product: CASSVTSAYNEQFF. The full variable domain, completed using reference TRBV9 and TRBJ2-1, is DSGVTQTPKHLITATGQRVTLRCSPRSGDLSVYWYQQSLDQGLQFLIQYYNGEERAKGNILERFSAQQFPDLHSELNLSSLELGDSALYFCASSVTSAYNEQFFGPGTRLTVL.

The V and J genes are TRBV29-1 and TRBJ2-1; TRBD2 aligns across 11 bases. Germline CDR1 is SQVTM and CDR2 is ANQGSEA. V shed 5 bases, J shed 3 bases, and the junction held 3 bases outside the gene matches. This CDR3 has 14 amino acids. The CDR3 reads CSVHGTSGYNEQFF. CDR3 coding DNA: TGCAGCGTTCACGGGACTAGCGGCTACAATGAGCAGTTCTTC.

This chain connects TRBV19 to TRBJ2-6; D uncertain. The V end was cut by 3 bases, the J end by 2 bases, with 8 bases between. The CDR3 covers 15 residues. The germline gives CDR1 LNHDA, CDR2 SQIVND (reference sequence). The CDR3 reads CASSISPAGANVLTF. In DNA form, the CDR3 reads TGTGCCAGTAGTATCTCCCCTGCTGGGGCCAACGTCCTGACTTTC.

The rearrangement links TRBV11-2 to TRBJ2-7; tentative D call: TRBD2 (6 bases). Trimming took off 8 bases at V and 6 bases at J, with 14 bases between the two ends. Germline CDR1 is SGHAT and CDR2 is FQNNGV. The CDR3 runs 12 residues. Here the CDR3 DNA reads TGTGCCAGCCAAGTCGGGGGATCCGAGCAGTACTTC. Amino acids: CASQVGGSEQYF.

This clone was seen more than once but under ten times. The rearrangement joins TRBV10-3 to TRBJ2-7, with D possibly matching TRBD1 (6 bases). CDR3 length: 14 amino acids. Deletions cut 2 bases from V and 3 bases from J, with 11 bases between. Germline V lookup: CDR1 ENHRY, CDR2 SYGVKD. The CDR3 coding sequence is TGTGCCATCAGTGAGGCGGACAGCTACTACGAGCAGTACTTC. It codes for CAISEADSYYEQYF.

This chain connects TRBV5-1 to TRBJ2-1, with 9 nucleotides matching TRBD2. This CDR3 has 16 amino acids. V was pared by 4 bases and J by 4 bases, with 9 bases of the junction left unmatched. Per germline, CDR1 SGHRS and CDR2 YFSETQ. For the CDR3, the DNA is TGCGCCAGCAGCATTGTGACTAGCGGAGTATACAATGAGCAGTTCTTC. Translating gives CASSIVTSGVYNEQFF.